The 18 T cell receptor beta chains below come from one sample, sequenced in a study of technical replicates of blood from a handful of donors. The protocol was immunoSEQ multiplex PCR, while the TCRdb copy is restricted to in-frame clones and leaves out a portion. The sample lists about 14,000 clones, about 80% seen once, with roughly 12% in the top ten. The sample consisted of PBMCs. The receptors were sampled from a human donor in good health.

The genes are TRBV5-1 and TRBJ1-1, with TRBD1 matching 7 bases. Germline CDR1 reads SGHRS; CDR2 reads YFSETQ. This CDR3 region has 14 residues. V was pared by 7 bases and J by 0 bases, with 6 bases of the junction left unmatched. CDR3 sequence reads: CASRVQGMNTEAFF. CDR3 sequence (DNA): TGCGCCAGCCGGGTACAGGGGATGAACACTGAAGCTTTCTTT.

This clone was recorded only once. The chain is built from TRBV19 and TRBJ1-3; D unresolved. V was pared by 4 bases and J by 1 base, with 11 bases between. The CDR3 spans 15 residues. Germline V CDR1 and CDR2: LNHDA, SQIVND (reference sequence). CDR3 coding DNA: TGTGCCAGTAGTAAATTCGGGGATTCTGGAAACACCATATATTTT. As protein: CASSKFGDSGNTIYF.

The rearrangement links TRBV13 to TRBJ2-7, with 7 nucleotides matching TRBD1. V shed 0 bases and J 1 base; nucleotides not matched to a gene: 3. The germline gives CDR1 PRHDT, CDR2 FYEKMQ (reference sequence). This CDR3 has 15 residues. In DNA, the CDR3 is TGTGCCAGCAGCTTAGGCCCGGGACAGTCCTACGAGCAGTACTTC. Translation: CASSLGPGQSYEQYF.

The chain carries TRBV10-2 and TRBJ2-1, with TRBD2 matching over 14 bases. The CDR3 totals 16 residues. The V segment lost 6 bases and the J segment 9 bases; nucleotides outside the gene matches: 10. Germline lookup yields CDR1 WSHSY and CDR2 SAAADI. CDR3 region: CASSETGTSGSGEQFF. CDR3 sequence (DNA): TGCGCCAGCAGCGAAACCGGGACTAGCGGGAGCGGTGAGCAGTTCTTC.

This clone has just a few counts. The chain uses TRBV2 and TRBJ2-1; TRBD2 matches at 7 bases. CDR3 length: 15 residues. The junction had 9 bases not matched to a gene; V was cut back by 6 bases and J by 4 bases. Germline loops: CDR1 SNHLY, CDR2 FYNNEI. The CDR3 nucleotides read TGTGCCAGCAGGTCTTTTGGAGCGGGGTACAATGAGCAGTTCTTC. It encodes CASRSFGAGYNEQFF.

The chain employs TRBV4-1 and TRBJ1-5; D gene unclear. The germline V gene has CDR1 MGHRA and CDR2 YSYEKL. This CDR3 is built from 17 residues. V lost 0 bases and J 1 base, leaving 13 bases between the germline ends. CDR3 DNA: TGCGCCAGCAGCCAAGAGGACCGCGGGATGAGCAATCAGCCCCAGCATTTT. Its translation: CASSQEDRGMSNQPQHF.

As regards this clone: One end of the junction fails to match germline, which may point to a read error. The V call is TRBV11-3, the J call TRBJ1-1, with D possibly being TRBD1 (5 bases). Germline CDR1 SGHNT, CDR2 YENEEA. The CDR3 extends over 13 amino acids. The CDR3 spells CASSPNTGTDAFF. CDR3 nucleotides: TGTGCCAGCAGCCCAAATACCGGGACTGACGCTTTCTTT.

This clone came up a few times. The chain carries TRBV9 and TRBJ2-1, with TRBD1 identical over 8 bases. The CDR3 totals 16 residues. Germline V gene sequence: CDR1 SGDLS, CDR2 YYNGEE. The V and J ends lost 2 bases and 3 bases, in that order; junction bases with no gene match: 7. CDR3 in amino acids: CASSVGGTGGYNEQFF. CDR3 in DNA: TGTGCCAGCAGCGTCGGCGGGACAGGAGGCTACAATGAGCAGTTCTTC.

The chain recombines TRBV7-2 with TRBJ2-2; D is unclear. Per the germline V gene, CDR1 is SGHTA and CDR2 is FQGNSA. This CDR3 has 14 residues. V was trimmed by 5 bases and J by 0 bases, leaving 7 bases between them. CDR3 DNA: TGTGCCAGCAGCCTTACAGCGAACACCGGGGAGCTGTTTTTT. Protein product: CASSLTANTGELFF.

The chain couples TRBV27 to TRBJ2-1; TRBD1 aligns across 9 bases. CDR3 length: 15 residues. Germline values: CDR1 MNHEY, CDR2 SMNVEV (reference sequence). V shed 6 bases and J 2 bases; nucleotides not matched to a gene: 5. The CDR3 is CASSSRTGAYNEQFF. The CDR3 bases are TGTGCCAGCAGCTCCCGGACAGGGGCCTACAATGAGCAGTTCTTC.

The table lists this clone with a few counts. The chain has TRBV19 and TRBJ1-1, with D hard to call. Per germline, CDR1 LNHDA and CDR2 SQIVND (reference sequence). Trimming pared 5 bases from V and 4 bases from J, leaving 11 bases between. CDR3 length: 13 residues. The CDR3 sequence: CASSLSSPTEAFF. As DNA, the CDR3 is TGTGCCAGTAGTCTAAGCTCCCCCACTGAAGCTTTCTTT.

Turning to this clone: Compared with germline, one end of the junction differs, possibly owing to a read error. The chain joins TRBV19 to TRBJ2-3; D gene ambiguous. The CDR3 extends over 12 amino acids. Germline V gives CDR1 LNHDA, CDR2 SQIVND (reference sequence). The CDR3 loop is CASSRLTDTQYF. In nucleotides, the CDR3 is TGTGCCAGCAGTAGACTCACAGATACGCAGTATTTT. Looking up the rest from reference TRBV19 and TRBJ2-3 gives the full variable domain: DGGITQSPKYLFRKEGQNVTLSCEQNLNHDAMYWYRQDPGQGLRLIYYSQIVNDFQKGDIAEGYSVSREKKESFPLTVTSAQKNPTAFYLCASSRLTDTQYFGPGTRLTVL.

The chain joins TRBV30 to TRBJ2-1; TRBD2 aligns across 8 bases. Germline values: CDR1 GTSNPN, CDR2 SVGIG (reference sequence). V was pared by 4 bases and J by 10 bases, with 15 bases of the junction left unmatched. The CDR3 loop spans 15 amino acids. CDR3 sequence: CAWTLSGSGVREQFF. In DNA form, the CDR3 reads TGTGCCTGGACTCTAAGCGGGAGTGGGGTAAGGGAGCAGTTCTTC.

The V gene is TRBV27, the J gene TRBJ2-3, with 11 bases that match TRBD2. Germline-derived CDR1 and CDR2 are MNHEY and SMNVEV (reference sequence). The CDR3 has 19 residues. Losses at the gene ends were 4 bases for V and 5 bases for J; bases not matched to a gene: 17. The CDR3 region is CASSSTPSSLAGVLDTQYF. CDR3 bases: TGTGCCAGCAGTTCAACCCCATCTTCACTAGCGGGAGTCTTAGATACGCAGTATTTT.

The chain joins TRBV5-1 to TRBJ1-2; tentatively, D is TRBD1 (5 bases). The V gene's germline CDR1 is SGHRS and CDR2 YFSETQ. V lost 1 base, J lost 8 bases, and 18 bases lay in between. The CDR3 length is 15 residues. CDR3: CASSLPLGGEEGYTF. The DNA of the CDR3 is TGCGCCAGCAGCTTGCCCTTGGGAGGGGAAGAAGGCTACACCTTC.

The chain has TRBV28 and TRBJ1-5; 8 nucleotides line up with TRBD1. Germline values: CDR1 MDHEN, CDR2 SYDVKM. V shed 5 bases, J shed 4 bases, and the junction held 4 bases outside the gene matches. This CDR3 region has 14 residues. DNA of the CDR3: TGTGCCAGCAGTAGGGGACAGGTTAATCAGCCCCAGCATTTT. This sequence encodes CASSRGQVNQPQHF.

The chain combines TRBV27 with TRBJ2-5, with TRBD1 matching over 8 bases. V was pared by 0 bases and J by 4 bases, with 13 bases of the junction left unmatched. The germline CDR1 and CDR2 sequences are MNHEY and SMNVEV (reference sequence). CDR3 length equals 18 residues. The chain's CDR3 is CASSLSSGQGANVETQYF. DNA for the CDR3: TGTGCCAGCAGTTTATCGTCGGGGCAGGGGGCGAACGTAGAGACCCAGTACTTC.

V and J are TRBV19 and TRBJ1-5; 9 nucleotides line up with TRBD1. V trimming: 3 bases; J trimming: 7 bases; junction bases outside the gene matches: 10. This CDR3 has 16 residues. Per germline, CDR1 LNHDA and CDR2 SQIVND (reference sequence). DNA of the CDR3: TGTGCCAGTAGTATGGTCGGACAGGGGCTCAGGCAGCCCCAGCATTTT. Residues: CASSMVGQGLRQPQHF.